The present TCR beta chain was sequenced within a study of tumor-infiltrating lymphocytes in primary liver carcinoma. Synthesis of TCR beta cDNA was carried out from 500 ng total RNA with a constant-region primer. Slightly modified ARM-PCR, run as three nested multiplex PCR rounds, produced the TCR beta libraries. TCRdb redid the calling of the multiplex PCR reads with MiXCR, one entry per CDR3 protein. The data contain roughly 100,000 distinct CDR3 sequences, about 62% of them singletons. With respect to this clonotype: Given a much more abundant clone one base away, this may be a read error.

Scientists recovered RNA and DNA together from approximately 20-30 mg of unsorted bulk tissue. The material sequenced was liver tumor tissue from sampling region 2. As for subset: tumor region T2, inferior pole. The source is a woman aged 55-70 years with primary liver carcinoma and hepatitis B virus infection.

The CDR3 sequence: CASSPGQGSEKLFF. For the CDR3, the DNA is TGCGCCAGCAGCCCCGGACAGGGGAGTGAAAAACTGTTTTTT. The chain is built from TRBV5-1 and TRBJ1-4; 9 bases align to TRBD1. Losses at the gene ends were 4 bases for V and 7 bases for J; bases not matched to a gene: 5. This CDR3 region has 14 residues. Germline loops: CDR1 SGHRS, CDR2 YFSETQ.